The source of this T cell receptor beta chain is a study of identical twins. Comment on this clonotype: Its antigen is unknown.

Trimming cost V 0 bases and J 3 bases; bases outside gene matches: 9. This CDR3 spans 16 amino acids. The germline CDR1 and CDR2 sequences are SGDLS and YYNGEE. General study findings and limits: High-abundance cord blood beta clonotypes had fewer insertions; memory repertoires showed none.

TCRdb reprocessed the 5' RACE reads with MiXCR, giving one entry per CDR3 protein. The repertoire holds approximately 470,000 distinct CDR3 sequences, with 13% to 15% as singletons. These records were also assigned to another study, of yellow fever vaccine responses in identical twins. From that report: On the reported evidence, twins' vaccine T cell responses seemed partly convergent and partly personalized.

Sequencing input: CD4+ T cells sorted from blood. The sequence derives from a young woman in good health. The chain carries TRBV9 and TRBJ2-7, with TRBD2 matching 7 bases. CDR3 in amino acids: CASSVGGGFAHYEQYF. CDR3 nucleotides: TGTGCCAGCAGCGTAGGGGGAGGGTTCGCCCACTACGAGCAGTACTTC.